Below are 26 T cell receptor beta chains sequenced from a single sample in a study of blood T cell repertoires in COVID-19. TCRdb's table, derived via immunoSEQ multiplex PCR, lists solely in-frame clones and lacks some. The sample holds some 150,000 clones, around four fifths seen once. Sequencing was performed on peripheral blood. These TCRs come from a woman between 35 and 50 years old with active or convalescent COVID-19.

The chain links TRBV4-3 to TRBJ2-3; 10 positions agree with TRBD2. The length of the CDR3 is 17 residues. With 0 bases clipped from V and 5 bases from J, the junction kept 8 bases outside the gene matches. Germline values: CDR1 LGHNA, CDR2 YSLEER. The CDR3 is CASSQDRSGRAVDTQYF. The CDR3 DNA reads TGCGCCAGCAGCCAAGATCGAAGCGGGAGGGCCGTAGATACGCAGTATTTT.

The genes are TRBV6-5 and TRBJ1-1; D is possibly TRBD1 (5 bases). In germline, CDR1 is MNHEY, CDR2 SVGAGI. The CDR3 totals 14 residues. Deletions cut 6 bases from V and 1 base from J, with 12 bases between. The CDR3 DNA reads as TGTGCCAGCAGGGATACAGGCGGGAACACTGAAGCTTTCTTT. This sequence encodes CASRDTGGNTEAFF.

The rearrangement uses TRBV12-3 or TRBV12-4 and TRBJ2-7; perhaps TRBD1 as D (6 bases). This CDR3 spans 12 amino acids. With 3 bases removed from V and 6 bases from J, the gap between germline ends came to 9 bases. The CDR3 DNA follows: TGTGCCAGCAGTTTTGGACAGACCGAGCAGTACTTC. Translated, it gives CASSFGQTEQYF.

J is TRBJ1-6 and V is TRBV6-4; D is unresolved. In germline, CDR1 is MRHNA, CDR2 SNTAGT. Trimming took off 1 base at V and 9 bases at J, with 13 bases between the two ends. The CDR3 has 15 amino acids. The DNA of the CDR3 is TGTGCCAGCAGTGACTATTTACGGTCAGGTTCACCCCTCCACTTT. It yields the protein CASSDYLRSGSPLHF.

V is TRBV19 and J is TRBJ2-1, with a possible D match to TRBD2 (5 bases). Looked up from germline, CDR1 is LNHDA and CDR2 is SQIVND (reference sequence). This CDR3 comprises 15 residues. Between the trimmed V and J ends, which lost 6 bases and 7 bases, there was a span of 19 bases. Here the CDR3 reads CASSVSGASENEQFF. DNA of the CDR3: TGTGCCAGTAGCGTAAGCGGAGCTTCGGAGAATGAGCAGTTCTTC.

The chain employs TRBV5-1 and TRBJ1-1, with a tentative D call TRBD1 (6 bases). This CDR3 has 15 amino acids. Germline CDR1 and CDR2: SGHRS and YFSETQ. V was clipped by 5 bases and J by 1 base, with 15 bases between them. The CDR3 DNA reads TGCGCCAGCAGGGGGGCCAGGGTGACGAACACTGAAGCTTTCTTT. This sequence encodes CASRGARVTNTEAFF.

This sequence joins TRBV27 and TRBJ1-2; possibly TRBD1 for D (6 bases). The germline gives CDR1 MNHEY, CDR2 SMNVEV (reference sequence). This CDR3 region has 17 residues. Trimming took off 3 bases at V and 0 bases at J, with 17 bases between the two ends. CDR3 in DNA: TGTGCCAGCAGTTTCGGAGCCGGGGGGACACCTAACTATGGCTACACCTTC. Residues: CASSFGAGGTPNYGYTF.

The chain is built from TRBV5-6 and TRBJ1-2, with 9 bases identical to TRBD1. Germline lookup yields CDR1 SGHDT and CDR2 YYEEEE. The length of the CDR3 is 15 residues. J was trimmed by 2 bases and V by 5 bases; bases with no gene match: 7. The CDR3 is CASRLGTGWNYGYTF. CDR3 DNA sequence: TGTGCCAGCAGACTAGGGACAGGGTGGAACTATGGCTACACCTTC.

V usage is TRBV15 and J usage is TRBJ2-1, with 9 nucleotides matching TRBD2. The CDR3 covers 18 residues. CDR1 and CDR2 from the germline V gene are LNHNV and YYDKDF (reference sequence). Losses at the gene ends were 1 base for V and 3 bases for J; bases not matched to a gene: 10. DNA for the CDR3: TGTGCCACCAGCAGAGTTCTAGCGGGGCTTCAAGGCTACAATGAGCAGTTCTTC. It encodes CATSRVLAGLQGYNEQFF.

This clone was counted between two and nine times. J is TRBJ2-1 and V is TRBV11-2, with 7 bases fitting TRBD1. Germline trimming cut 6 bases from V and 3 bases from J; bases unmatched to any gene: 5. The CDR3 runs 14 residues. In germline, CDR1 is SGHAT, CDR2 FQNNGV. The CDR3 sequence: CASRPDRVYNEQFF. CDR3 sequence (DNA): TGTGCCAGCAGACCCGACAGGGTCTACAATGAGCAGTTCTTC.

This chain joins TRBV6-5 and TRBJ1-6; TRBD1 agrees at 11 bases. Germline loops: CDR1 MNHEY, CDR2 SVGAGI. The CDR3 sequence is 15 residues long. J gave up 10 bases and V 2 bases, and 4 bases lay outside the gene matches. CDR3 nucleotide sequence: TGTGCCAGCAGTTACGGGGACAGGGGGGACTCACCCCTCCACTTT. Protein: CASSYGDRGDSPLHF.

This sequence joins TRBV28 and TRBJ1-5; 9 positions agree with TRBD1. CDR3 length: 15 amino acids. Germline loops: CDR1 MDHEN, CDR2 SYDVKM. The trim removed 7 bases at V and 4 bases at J, leaving 8 bases unmatched. CDR3 sequence reads: CASIAGQGKNQPQHF. The CDR3 coding sequence is TGTGCCAGCATTGCGGGACAGGGTAAAAATCAGCCCCAGCATTTT.

V gene TRBV2 combines with J gene TRBJ1-6; no firm D call. CDR1 and CDR2 (germline): SNHLY, FYNNEI. The V gene lost 6 bases and the J gene lost 0 bases, with 6 bases spanning the gap. This CDR3 has 14 amino acids. The chain's CDR3 is CASSRSSYNSPLHF. Here the CDR3 DNA reads TGTGCCAGCAGCAGAAGCTCCTATAATTCACCCCTCCACTTT.

V and J are TRBV19 and TRBJ2-2, with TRBD2 identical over 13 bases. The CDR3 runs 16 residues. The germline V gene encodes CDR1 LNHDA and CDR2 SQIVND (reference sequence). Germline trimming cut 1 base from V and 13 bases from J; bases unmatched to any gene: 9. CDR3 sequence (DNA): TGTGCCAGTAGTATAGGGGGGACTAGCGGGACCGGCGGGCTGTTTTTT. Amino acid sequence: CASSIGGTSGTGGLFF.

This chain joins TRBV15 and TRBJ2-7; TRBD2 matches at 7 bases. In germline, CDR1 is LNHNV, CDR2 YYDKDF (reference sequence). V gave up 1 base and J gave up 2 bases; unmatched junction bases: 2. The CDR3 is 14 amino acids. In DNA, the CDR3 is TGTGCCACCAGCAGAGGGGGACTAACCTACGAGCAGTACTTC. It yields the protein CATSRGGLTYEQYF.

The gene calls are TRBV2 and TRBJ1-2, with TRBD1 as a possible D gene (5 bases). Germline V gene data show CDR1 as SNHLY and CDR2 as FYNNEI. CDR3 size: 13 residues. V dropped 4 bases and J dropped 4 bases, with 10 bases sitting between them. In DNA, the CDR3 is TGTGCCAGCAGTGTTTCAGGGATCTATGGCTACACCTTC. This gives the protein CASSVSGIYGYTF.

The chain combines TRBV2 with TRBJ2-1; 12 nucleotides match TRBD2. Germline V gene lookup returns CDR1 SNHLY and CDR2 FYNNEI. J gave up 5 bases and V 6 bases, and 8 bases lay outside the gene matches. The CDR3 loop spans 16 amino acids. The CDR3 DNA reads TGTGCCAGCAGAGTGCTAGCGGGGGGGGTTGACAATGAGCAGTTCTTC. It codes for CASRVLAGGVDNEQFF.

CDR3 bases: TGTGCCAGCAGTCAAGGGGGCGCAAAGACTGAAGCTTTCTTT. Translating it yields CASSQGGAKTEAFF. V gene TRBV28 combines with J gene TRBJ1-1; 7 bases match TRBD1. The V and J ends lost 5 bases and 5 bases, in that order; junction bases with no gene match: 8. The CDR3 runs 14 residues. The germline V gene encodes CDR1 MDHEN and CDR2 SYDVKM. The full variable domain, rest sourced from reference TRBV28 and TRBJ1-1, is DVKVTQSSRYLVKRTGEKVFLECVQDMDHENMFWYRQDPGLGLRLIYFSYDVKMKEKGDIPEGYSVSREKKERFSLILESASTNQTSMYLCASSQGGAKTEAFFGQGTRLTVV.

V and J are TRBV18 and TRBJ1-2, with a possible D match to TRBD1 (5 bases). The V and J ends lost 4 bases and 7 bases respectively, with 16 bases between them. In germline, CDR1 is KGHSH, CDR2 LQKENI. The CDR3 is 14 residues long. CDR3 residues: CASSLRGSEIGYTF. As DNA, the CDR3 is TGTGCCAGCTCACTCCGGGGGTCGGAAATTGGCTACACCTTC.

The CDR3, as DNA: TGCGCCAGCAGCACCCAGCCCCGGGGGGCGCGAACTGAAGCTTTCTTT. Residues: CASSTQPRGARTEAFF. The chain has TRBV5-1 and TRBJ1-1; D perhaps matches TRBD1 (6 bases). Trimming cost V 4 bases and J 5 bases, with 21 bases left between them. The germline V gene encodes CDR1 SGHRS and CDR2 YFSETQ. The CDR3 is 16 residues long.

V and J are TRBV5-1 and TRBJ1-1; D unresolved. Germline values: CDR1 SGHRS, CDR2 YFSETQ. The V gene lost 2 bases and the J gene lost 4 bases, with 9 bases spanning the gap. This CDR3 spans 13 amino acids. CDR3 region: CASSFGGGTEAFF. CDR3 DNA: TGCGCCAGCAGCTTCGGAGGAGGCACTGAAGCTTTCTTT.

This chain uses TRBV19 with TRBJ1-2, with unresolved D. The germline gives CDR1 LNHDA, CDR2 SQIVND (reference sequence). V lost 3 bases and J 1 base, leaving 9 bases between the germline ends. The CDR3 covers 14 residues. CDR3 nucleotide sequence: TGTGCCAGTAGTATTACCCAGATTAACTATGGCTACACCTTC. It yields the protein CASSITQINYGYTF.

The chain combines TRBV4-3 with TRBJ2-1, with D maybe TRBD1 (6 bases). Germline loops: CDR1 LGHNA, CDR2 YSLEER. V lost 0 bases and J 1 base, leaving 10 bases between the germline ends. The CDR3 is 16 residues long. CDR3 coding DNA: TGCGCCAGCAGCCAAGATATAGGACAGTCCTACAATGAGCAGTTCTTC. This sequence encodes CASSQDIGQSYNEQFF.

This clone has just one count. V gene TRBV6-5 combines with J gene TRBJ1-1; 11 nucleotides match TRBD1. Trimming took 9 bases from V and 8 from J; bases not matched to a gene: 11. The CDR3 totals 14 residues. In germline, CDR1 is MNHEY, CDR2 SVGAGI. CDR3 in DNA: TGTGCCAGTTTTAGGACAGGGGGCGCGAGGGAAGCTTTCTTT. The encoded protein is CASFRTGGAREAFF.

The chain employs TRBV5-1 and TRBJ2-7; the match to TRBD2 covers 7 bases. Germline lookup yields CDR1 SGHRS and CDR2 YFSETQ. After removal of 5 bases from V and 5 bases from J, the junction contained 7 bases not matched to a gene. This CDR3 region has 13 residues. The chain's CDR3 is CASSLLADHEQYF. In nucleotides, the CDR3 is TGCGCCAGCAGTCTTCTAGCGGACCACGAGCAGTACTTC.

The genes are TRBV11-3 and TRBJ2-1, with 11 positions matching TRBD2. Germline V gene lookup returns CDR1 SGHNT and CDR2 YENEEA. The V segment lost 2 bases and the J segment 6 bases; nucleotides outside the gene matches: 12. The CDR3 totals 18 residues. DNA of the CDR3: TGTGCCAGCAGCTTACGTCTAGCGGGAGGTATAGGGTCCAATGAGCAGTTCTTC. Translating it yields CASSLRLAGGIGSNEQFF. Looking up the rest from reference TRBV11-3 and TRBJ2-1 gives the full variable domain: EAGVVQSPRYKIIEKKQPVAFWCNPISGHNTLYWYLQNLGQGPELLIRYENEEAVDDSQLPKDRFSAERLKGVDSTLKIQPAELGDSAVYLCASSLRLAGGIGSNEQFFGPGTRLTVL.